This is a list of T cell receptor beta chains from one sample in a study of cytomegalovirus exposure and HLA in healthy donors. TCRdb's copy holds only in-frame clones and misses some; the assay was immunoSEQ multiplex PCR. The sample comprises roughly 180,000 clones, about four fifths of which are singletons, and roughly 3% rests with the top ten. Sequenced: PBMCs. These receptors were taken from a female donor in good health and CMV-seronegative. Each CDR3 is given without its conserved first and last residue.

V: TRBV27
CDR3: ASSQDRNQPQH

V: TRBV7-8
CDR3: ASSNPRSGHLYEQY

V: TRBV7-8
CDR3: ASSHRIGTANYGYT

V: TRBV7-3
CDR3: ASSRGGGGPYEQY

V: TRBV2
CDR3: ASHITSGRAGETQY

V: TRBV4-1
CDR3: ASSQRSTAADEQY

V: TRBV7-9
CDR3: ASSSDRVRTNEKLF

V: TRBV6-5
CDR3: ASSSEGQGFYEQY

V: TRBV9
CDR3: ASSVVGESTDTQY

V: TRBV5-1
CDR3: ASSVGGIYEKLF

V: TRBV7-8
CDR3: ASSLEAEGSYEQY

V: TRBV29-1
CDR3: SVDGGGRSTDTQY

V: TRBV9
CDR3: ASSPGGGNQPQH

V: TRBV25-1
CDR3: ASSEYTGETQY

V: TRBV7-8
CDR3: ASSLVATRTSEAF

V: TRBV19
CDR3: ASSIDRWQPQH

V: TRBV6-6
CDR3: ASSFFGTDNTEAF

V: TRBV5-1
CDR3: ASSLVGANTEAF

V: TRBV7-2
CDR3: ASSFLTSFEQY

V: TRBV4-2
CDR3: ASSQQGWDRGMIF

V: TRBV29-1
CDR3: SVRSTGRGTEAF

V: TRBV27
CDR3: ASSLAGAYEQY

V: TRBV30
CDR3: AWSQGADTQY

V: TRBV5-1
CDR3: ASSLEDYSYEQY

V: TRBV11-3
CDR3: ATSPGGTGYNEQF

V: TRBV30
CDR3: ARRRLAGLSGANVLT

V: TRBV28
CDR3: ASSLVRLQKETQY

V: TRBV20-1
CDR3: SARGQTQY

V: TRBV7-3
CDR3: ASSPQGTSGYEQY

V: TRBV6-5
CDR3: ASSYSTGQSYEQY

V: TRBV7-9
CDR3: ATTTTGELF

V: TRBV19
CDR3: ASSFRGGSTDTQY

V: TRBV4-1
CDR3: ASSPLGEGQETQY

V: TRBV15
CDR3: ATSSNGTANEKLF

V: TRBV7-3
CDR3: ASSITGNTEAF

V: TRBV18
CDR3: ASSPLDSSSGNTIY

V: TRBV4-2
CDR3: ASSQLMLPGLAGLHHEQF

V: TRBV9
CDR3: ASSVVISGATDTQY

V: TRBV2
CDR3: ASSADRGPQETQY

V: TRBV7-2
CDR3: ASRYSRDSLNTEAF

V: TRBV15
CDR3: ATSRDGWAGNTIY

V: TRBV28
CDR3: ASNPRSVWSSYNEQF

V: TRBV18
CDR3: ASSPKVGTGVGEQY

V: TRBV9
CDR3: ASSLLANNEQF

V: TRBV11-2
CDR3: ASSLGDSGYGYT

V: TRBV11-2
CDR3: ASSRYGENIQY

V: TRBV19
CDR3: ASSIGGGYT

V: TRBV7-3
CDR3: ASSLYRGGGFQETQY